Below, 25 T cell receptor beta chains from the same sample are listed, as sequenced in a study of cytomegalovirus exposure and HLA in healthy donors. Profiling relied on immunoSEQ multiplex PCR, and the TCRdb table lists in-frame clones only, not all of them. The table lists about 68,000 clones, roughly 97% of them singletons. The sample taken for sequencing was PBMCs. These receptors were collected from a young man in good health and CMV-seronegative.

The rearrangement joins TRBV6-5 to TRBJ2-7, with D tentatively TRBD2 (6 bases). V was shortened by 0 bases and J by 0 bases, with 9 bases between the two germline ends. This CDR3 is built from 15 residues. CDR1 is MNHEY and CDR2 is SVGAGI in the germline V gene. The CDR3 DNA reads TGTGCCAGCAGTTACTCTCGCGGGGACTCCTACGAGCAGTACTTC. It codes for CASSYSRGDSYEQYF.

J is TRBJ1-3 and V is TRBV6-5, with D perhaps matching TRBD1 (5 bases). CDR1 and CDR2 (germline): MNHEY, SVGAGI. The CDR3 length is 14 residues. Trimming cost V 5 bases and J 4 bases, with 12 bases left between them. The CDR3 region is CASSGASRGNTIYF. CDR3 DNA sequence: TGTGCCAGCAGTGGGGCATCCCGGGGAAACACCATATATTTT.

The chain is built from TRBV15 and TRBJ1-1; TRBD1 aligns across 9 bases. CDR3 size: 14 residues. After removal of 8 bases from V and 4 bases from J, the junction contained 8 bases not matched to a gene. Germline V CDR1 and CDR2: LNHNV, YYDKDF (reference sequence). The CDR3 DNA follows: TGTGCCACCGAAACAGGGGGCGTTGGCACTGAAGCTTTCTTT. This sequence encodes CATETGGVGTEAFF.

This clone occurred a few times. The rearrangement links TRBV10-1 to TRBJ1-1; D might be TRBD1 (6 bases). The CDR3 contains 13 residues. Germline values: CDR1 WNHNN, CDR2 SYGVQD (reference sequence). Trimming removed 5 bases from V and 7 bases from J, with 14 bases in between. CDR3 sequence: CASSTSGAGEAFF. The CDR3 DNA reads as TGCGCCAGCAGTACGTCAGGGGCTGGTGAAGCTTTCTTT.

The chain combines TRBV5-8 with TRBJ1-2; 7 positions agree with TRBD1. Germline V gene sequence: CDR1 SGHTS, CDR2 YDEGEE. This CDR3 spans 16 amino acids. The V gene end was trimmed by 3 bases and the J gene end by 2 bases; junction bases not matched to a gene: 10. CDR3 nucleotides: TGTGCCAGCAGCTCCCGGGACAGCATGCTAAACTATGGCTACACCTTC. It translates to CASSSRDSMLNYGYTF.

The chain couples TRBV7-9 to TRBJ2-7; 7 bases match TRBD2. The CDR3 loop spans 14 amino acids. Germline V gene lookup returns CDR1 SEHNR and CDR2 FQNEAQ (reference sequence). J was trimmed by 2 bases and V by 5 bases; bases with no gene match: 6. Written as DNA, the CDR3 is TGTGCCAGCAGCCCCGCCGGGACTACCTACGAGCAGTACTTC. As protein: CASSPAGTTYEQYF.

V and J are TRBV5-6 and TRBJ1-4; D may be TRBD1 (6 bases). The CDR3 consists of 15 residues. Looked up from germline, CDR1 is SGHDT and CDR2 is YYEEEE. Trimming removed 1 base from V and 4 bases from J, with 11 bases in between. CDR3 in DNA: TGTGCCAGCAGCTTGACAGGGCCCGTTAATGAAAAACTGTTTTTT. This gives the protein CASSLTGPVNEKLFF.

This clone was counted only a few times. The J gene is TRBJ1-2, the V gene TRBV5-5; the D is unclear. The germline V and J ends were trimmed by 2 bases and 0 bases, with 8 bases remaining between them. Germline loops: CDR1 SGHKS, CDR2 YYEKEE (reference sequence). The CDR3 consists of 14 residues. The CDR3 region is CASSLSQANYGYTF. The CDR3 region has the DNA TGTGCCAGCAGCTTAAGTCAGGCTAACTATGGCTACACCTTC.

The rearrangement links TRBV2 to TRBJ2-7, with 8 nucleotides matching TRBD1. CDR3 size: 12 residues. Germline CDR1 SNHLY, CDR2 FYNNEI. Trimming cost V 9 bases and J 5 bases; bases outside gene matches: 6. The DNA of the CDR3 is TGTGCCAGGGGGGACAGGCTAGACGAGCAGTACTTC. It codes for CARGDRLDEQYF.

This sequence joins TRBV29-1 and TRBJ1-1; D ambiguous. Trimming pared 1 base from V and 3 bases from J, leaving 9 bases between. The CDR3 is 13 residues long. The germline V gene has CDR1 SQVTM and CDR2 ANQGSEA. The CDR3 bases are TGCAGCGTTGAAGTGACGCGGGACACTGAAGCTTTCTTT. It is translated as CSVEVTRDTEAFF. The full variable domain, in which reference TRBV29-1 and TRBJ1-1 provide the parts outside the CDR3, is SAVISQKPSRDICQRGTSLTIQCQVDSQVTMMFWYRQQPGQSLTLIATANQGSEATYESGFVIDKFPISRPNLTFSTLTVSNMSPEDSSIYLCSVEVTRDTEAFFGQGTRLTVV.

The chain uses TRBV7-9 and TRBJ2-7; D is possibly TRBD2 (5 bases). The CDR3 is made up of 14 amino acids. Trimming cost V 5 bases and J 2 bases, with 13 bases left between them. The germline V gene encodes CDR1 SEHNR and CDR2 FQNEAQ (reference sequence). The CDR3 sequence: CASSPTGKPYEQYF. In DNA form, the CDR3 reads TGTGCCAGCAGCCCGACCGGGAAACCCTACGAGCAGTACTTC.

The V gene is TRBV2, the J gene TRBJ2-3, with TRBD2 identical over 7 bases. This CDR3 comprises 15 residues. Germline values: CDR1 SNHLY, CDR2 FYNNEI. V shed 4 bases, J shed 2 bases, and the junction held 6 bases outside the gene matches. The CDR3 sequence: CASSGRAGDTDTQYF. CDR3 nucleotide sequence: TGTGCCAGCAGTGGACGTGCGGGAGACACAGATACGCAGTATTTT.

The genes are TRBV6-1 and TRBJ1-2; D remains unclear. The length of the CDR3 is 15 residues. Trimming pared 5 bases from V and 3 bases from J, leaving 16 bases between. The germline V gene encodes CDR1 MNHNS and CDR2 SASEGT. CDR3 protein: CASSPRGSDYYGYTF. The CDR3 DNA follows: TGTGCCAGCAGTCCTCGCGGGTCCGATTACTATGGCTACACCTTC.

This rearrangement joins TRBV29-1 to TRBJ2-2; D not certain. There are 14 residues in the CDR3. Trimming shortened V by 2 bases and J by 2 bases, and 9 bases separated the two germline ends. Germline V CDR1 and CDR2: SQVTM, ANQGSEA. Here the CDR3 reads CSVESQANTGELFF. The DNA of the CDR3 is TGCAGCGTTGAATCGCAGGCCAACACCGGGGAGCTGTTTTTT.

The rearrangement uses TRBV4-1 and TRBJ1-4, with TRBD1 matching over 7 bases. The length of the CDR3 is 14 residues. J was trimmed by 8 bases and V by 4 bases; bases with no gene match: 7. Germline V CDR1 and CDR2: MGHRA, YSYEKL. CDR3 region: CASSLSPGGEKLFF. In DNA form, the CDR3 reads TGCGCCAGCAGCCTTTCCCCAGGGGGAGAAAAACTGTTTTTT.

Here the CDR3 reads CASSPSGTGRDNEQFF. In nucleotides, the CDR3 is TGTGCCAGCAGCCCCTCGGGGACAGGGAGAGACAATGAGCAGTTCTTC. This chain links TRBV7-9 with TRBJ2-1, with TRBD1 identical over 9 bases. This CDR3 region has 16 residues. CDR1 and CDR2 from the germline V gene are SEHNR and FQNEAQ (reference sequence). Germline trimming cut 5 bases from V and 5 bases from J; bases unmatched to any gene: 10.

The gene calls are TRBV4-1 and TRBJ2-2, with 14 bases lining up with TRBD2. The CDR3 contains 16 residues. CDR1 and CDR2 (germline): MGHRA, YSYEKL. Trimming at V came to 1 base and at J to 5 bases, leaving 0 bases not matched to a gene. The DNA for the CDR3 is TGCGCCAGCAGCCAAGGGACTAGCGGGAGGACCGGGGAGCTGTTTTTT. This sequence encodes CASSQGTSGRTGELFF.

This chain links TRBV28 with TRBJ1-1; D is perhaps TRBD1 (5 bases). V was shortened by 1 base and J by 5 bases, with 11 bases between the two germline ends. The V gene's germline CDR1 is MDHEN and CDR2 SYDVKM. This CDR3 is built from 14 residues. CDR3 residues: CASSLYGGETEAFF. CDR3 DNA: TGTGCCAGCAGTTTATACGGAGGGGAAACTGAAGCTTTCTTT.

V is TRBV19 and J is TRBJ1-5; perhaps TRBD1 as D (6 bases). Germline V gene sequence: CDR1 LNHDA, CDR2 SQIVND (reference sequence). Trimming took 3 bases from V and 7 from J, leaving 16 bases between them. The CDR3 runs 15 residues. CDR3 loop: CASSILAGEGQPQHF. The CDR3 DNA sequence: TGTGCCAGTAGTATCCTGGCAGGGGAGGGCCAGCCCCAGCATTTT.

The CDR3 DNA follows: TGCAGCGTGGGGCTGGGGTTAGCCGAGCAGTACTTC. Translating gives CSVGLGLAEQYF. The chain combines TRBV29-1 with TRBJ2-7; D perhaps matches TRBD1 (5 bases). CDR1 and CDR2 from the germline V gene are SQVTM and ANQGSEA. Trimming pared 6 bases from V and 6 bases from J, leaving 15 bases between. The CDR3 covers 12 residues.

The gene calls are TRBV27 and TRBJ1-1; 8 nucleotides align to TRBD1. V was clipped by 2 bases and J by 4 bases; unmatched bases: 6. The CDR3 loop spans 15 amino acids. CDR1 is MNHEY and CDR2 is SMNVEV in the germline V gene (reference sequence). In DNA form, the CDR3 reads TGTGCCAGCAGTTTAAGCAACAGGGGGGCCACTGAAGCTTTCTTT. It yields the protein CASSLSNRGATEAFF.

V gene TRBV29-1 combines with J gene TRBJ1-1; TRBD1 is a possible D gene (6 bases). The germline V and J ends were trimmed by 6 bases and 0 bases, with 14 bases remaining between them. Germline CDR1 is SQVTM and CDR2 is ANQGSEA. This CDR3 has 14 residues. The CDR3 DNA follows: TGCAGCGTCCAAGGCCAGGGGATGAACACTGAAGCTTTCTTT. Protein sequence: CSVQGQGMNTEAFF.

This chain uses TRBV7-9 with TRBJ2-1; 10 bases map to TRBD2. This CDR3 has 13 amino acids. The germline CDR1 and CDR2 sequences are SEHNR and FQNEAQ (reference sequence). V gave up 1 base and J gave up 11 bases; unmatched junction bases: 2. The CDR3, as DNA: TGTGCCAGCAGCTTAGAGGGACTAGCGCAGCAGTTCTTC. Its protein is CASSLEGLAQQFF.

The rearrangement joins TRBV11-2 to TRBJ2-1; 8 positions match TRBD1. This CDR3 region has 16 residues. Unmatched junction bases numbered 3, after V lost 1 base and J lost 1 base. Per germline, CDR1 SGHAT and CDR2 FQNNGV. CDR3 DNA: TGTGCCAGCAGCTTAGGCCGGGACAGGTCCTACAATGAGCAGTTCTTC. It codes for CASSLGRDRSYNEQFF.

The J gene is TRBJ2-3, the V gene TRBV11-2; TRBD2 matches at 9 bases. V was pared by 5 bases and J by 4 bases, with 4 bases of the junction left unmatched. Germline V gene lookup returns CDR1 SGHAT and CDR2 FQNNGV. The CDR3 is 14 amino acids. This CDR3 is CASSRSGSADTQYF. In nucleotides, the CDR3 is TGTGCCAGCAGCCGTAGCGGGAGCGCAGATACGCAGTATTTT.